A single TCR beta chain is shown here with its context. The data originate from a study of blood T cells in healthy people across ages. The CDR3 is 18 residues long. After removal of 4 bases from V and 0 bases from J, the junction contained 13 bases not matched to a gene. Germline CDR1 and CDR2: SGHRS and YFSETQ. A second PCR, run for about 6 to 11 cycles, used a sample-barcoded 5' primer plus a J-beta primer mix. The template-switch adaptor, which had 12 random nucleotides, put a tag on each cDNA molecule. TCRdb re-analysed the 5' RACE reads in MiXCR, keeping a single row per CDR3 protein. Among over a million distinct CDR3 sequences listed, almost 25% were seen once. Total RNA was isolated from each sample in quantities of at least 5.5 micrograms. These data also featured in a second study, about T cells of mothers and their children. From that second work: The second PCR used the M1S primer, and this primer added sample barcodes and 2-4 random nucleotides. Every mother supplied over 8.5 million TCR beta CDR3 reads and every child a few million.

The chain combines TRBV5-1 with TRBJ2-1; 7 bases line up with TRBD2. This TCR was sampled from a girl aged 2 to 10 in good health. The specimen was blood. Written as DNA, the CDR3 is TGCGCCAGCAGCGCCGGGACTACGTACCAGAGCTCCTACAATGAGCAGTTCTTC. This translates into CASSAGTTYQSSYNEQFF.